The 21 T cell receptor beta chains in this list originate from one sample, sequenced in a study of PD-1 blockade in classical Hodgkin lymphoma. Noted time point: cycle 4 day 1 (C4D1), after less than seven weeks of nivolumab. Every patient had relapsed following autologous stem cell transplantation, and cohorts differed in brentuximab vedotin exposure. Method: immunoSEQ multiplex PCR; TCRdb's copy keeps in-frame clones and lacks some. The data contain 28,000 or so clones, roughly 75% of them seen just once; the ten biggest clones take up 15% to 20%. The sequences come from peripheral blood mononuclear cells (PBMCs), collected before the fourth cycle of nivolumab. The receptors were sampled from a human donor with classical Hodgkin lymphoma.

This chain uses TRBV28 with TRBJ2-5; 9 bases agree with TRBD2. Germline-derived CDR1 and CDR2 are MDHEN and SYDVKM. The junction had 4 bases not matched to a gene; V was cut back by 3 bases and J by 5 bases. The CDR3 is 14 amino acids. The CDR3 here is CASSFLAGSETQYF. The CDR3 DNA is TGTGCCAGCAGTTTCCTAGCGGGGAGCGAGACCCAGTACTTC.

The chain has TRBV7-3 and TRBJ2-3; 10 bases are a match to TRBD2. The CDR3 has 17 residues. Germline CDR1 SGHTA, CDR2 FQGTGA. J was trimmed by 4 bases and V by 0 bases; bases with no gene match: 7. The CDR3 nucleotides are TGTGCCAGCAGCTTAACGGGGTCTAGCGGGAGTCCAGATACGCAGTATTTT. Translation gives CASSLTGSSGSPDTQYF.

For the CDR3, the DNA is TGTGCCAGTAGTAGGACAGCATCCTACGAGCAGTACTTC. Encoded protein: CASSRTASYEQYF. The chain combines TRBV19 with TRBJ2-7, with D possibly matching TRBD1 (6 bases). V was clipped by 4 bases and J by 1 base, with 8 bases between them. Looked up from germline, CDR1 is LNHDA and CDR2 is SQIVND (reference sequence). The CDR3 extends over 13 amino acids.

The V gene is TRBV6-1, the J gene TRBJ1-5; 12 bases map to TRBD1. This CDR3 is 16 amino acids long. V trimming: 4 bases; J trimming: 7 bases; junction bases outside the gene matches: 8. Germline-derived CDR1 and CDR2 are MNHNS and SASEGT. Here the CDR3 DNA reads TGTGCCAGCAGTGCCGGGACAGGGGGCGCGGGGCAGCCCCAGCATTTT. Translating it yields CASSAGTGGAGQPQHF.

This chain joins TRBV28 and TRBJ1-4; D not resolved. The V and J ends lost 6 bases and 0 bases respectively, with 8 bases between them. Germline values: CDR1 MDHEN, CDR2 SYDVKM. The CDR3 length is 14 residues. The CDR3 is CASRDWSTNEKLFF. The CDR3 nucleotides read TGTGCCAGCAGGGACTGGTCAACTAATGAAAAACTGTTTTTT.

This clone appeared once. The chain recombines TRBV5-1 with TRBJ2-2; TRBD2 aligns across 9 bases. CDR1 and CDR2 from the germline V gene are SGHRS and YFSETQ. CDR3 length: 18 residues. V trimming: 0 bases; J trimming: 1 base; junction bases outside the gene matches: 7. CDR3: CASSLALAGDLNTGELFF. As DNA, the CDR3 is TGCGCCAGCAGCTTGGCCTTAGCGGGAGATCTGAACACCGGGGAGCTGTTTTTT.

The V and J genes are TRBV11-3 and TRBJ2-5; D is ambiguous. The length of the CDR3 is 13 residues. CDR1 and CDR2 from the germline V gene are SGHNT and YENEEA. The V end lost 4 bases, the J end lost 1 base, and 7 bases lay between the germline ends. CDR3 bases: TGTGCCAGCAGCTCCACATCCCAAGAGACCCAGTACTTC. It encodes CASSSTSQETQYF.

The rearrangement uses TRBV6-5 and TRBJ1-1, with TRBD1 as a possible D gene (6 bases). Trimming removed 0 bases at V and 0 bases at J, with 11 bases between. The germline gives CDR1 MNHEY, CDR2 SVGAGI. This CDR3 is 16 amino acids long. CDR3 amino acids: CASSYSRGAMNTEAFF. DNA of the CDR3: TGTGCCAGCAGTTACTCCCGGGGGGCTATGAACACTGAAGCTTTCTTT.

Written as DNA, the CDR3 is TGTGCCAGTAGTATTGAGGGGGGAGGGACTTACTCGTACAATGAGCAGTTCTTC. Translation gives CASSIEGGGTYSYNEQFF. The rearrangement uses TRBV19 and TRBJ2-1; D is perhaps TRBD2 (7 bases). Per the germline V gene, CDR1 is LNHDA and CDR2 is SQIVND (reference sequence). The V and J ends lost 3 bases and 4 bases respectively, with 22 bases between them. The length of the CDR3 is 18 residues.

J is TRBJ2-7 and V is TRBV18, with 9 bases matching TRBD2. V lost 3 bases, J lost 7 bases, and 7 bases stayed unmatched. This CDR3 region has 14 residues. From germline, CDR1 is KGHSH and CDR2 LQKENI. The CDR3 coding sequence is TGTGCCAGCTCACCTAGCGGGGGACCTAGGGAGCAGTACTTC. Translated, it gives CASSPSGGPREQYF.

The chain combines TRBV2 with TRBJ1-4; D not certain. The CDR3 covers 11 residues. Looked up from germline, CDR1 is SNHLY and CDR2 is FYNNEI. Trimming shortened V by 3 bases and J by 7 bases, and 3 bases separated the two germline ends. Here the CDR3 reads CASSDFEKLFF. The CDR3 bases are TGTGCCAGCAGTGATTTTGAAAAACTGTTTTTT.

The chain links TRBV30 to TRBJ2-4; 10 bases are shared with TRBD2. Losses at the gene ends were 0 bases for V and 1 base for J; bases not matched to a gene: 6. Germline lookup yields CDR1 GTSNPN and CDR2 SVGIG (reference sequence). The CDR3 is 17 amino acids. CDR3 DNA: TGTGCCTGGAGTGTGCTAGCGGGAGTAGCGGCCAAAAACATTCAGTACTTC. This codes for CAWSVLAGVAAKNIQYF.

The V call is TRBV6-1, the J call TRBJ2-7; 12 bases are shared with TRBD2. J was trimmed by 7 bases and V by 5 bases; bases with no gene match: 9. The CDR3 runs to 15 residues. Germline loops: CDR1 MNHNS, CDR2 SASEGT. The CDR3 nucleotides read TGTGCCAGCAGTCGGACTAGCGGGACTATCTGGGAGCAGTACTTC. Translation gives CASSRTSGTIWEQYF.

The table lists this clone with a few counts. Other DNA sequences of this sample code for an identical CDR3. The CDR3 DNA reads as TGCGCCAGCAGCTTGACTAGCGGGAGTAATGAGCAGTTCTTC. As protein: CASSLTSGSNEQFF. V is TRBV5-1 and J is TRBJ2-1; TRBD2 matches 11 bases. This CDR3 comprises 14 residues. Germline V gives CDR1 SGHRS, CDR2 YFSETQ. V was clipped by 1 base and J by 7 bases; unmatched bases: 1.

CDR3 protein: CASSLGLQRDEQFF. CDR3 DNA: TGTGCCAGTAGCCTGGGTCTTCAGCGCGATGAGCAGTTCTTC. V usage is TRBV19 and J usage is TRBJ2-1; D gene uncertain. The CDR3 runs 14 residues. V was shortened by 6 bases and J by 8 bases, with 17 bases between the two germline ends. Per germline, CDR1 LNHDA and CDR2 SQIVND (reference sequence).

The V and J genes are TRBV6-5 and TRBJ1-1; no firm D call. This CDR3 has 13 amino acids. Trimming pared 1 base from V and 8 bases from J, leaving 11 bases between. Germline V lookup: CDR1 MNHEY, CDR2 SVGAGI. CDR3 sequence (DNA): TGTGCCAGCAGTTACTTGAGACGTGGGGAAGCTTTCTTT. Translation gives CASSYLRRGEAFF.

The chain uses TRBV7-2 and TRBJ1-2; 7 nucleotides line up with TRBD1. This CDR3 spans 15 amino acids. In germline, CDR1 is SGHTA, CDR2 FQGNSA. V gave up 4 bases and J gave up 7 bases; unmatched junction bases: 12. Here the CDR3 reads CASSSDRAGLGGYTF. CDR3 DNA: TGTGCCAGCAGCTCCGACAGGGCGGGATTGGGTGGCTACACCTTC.

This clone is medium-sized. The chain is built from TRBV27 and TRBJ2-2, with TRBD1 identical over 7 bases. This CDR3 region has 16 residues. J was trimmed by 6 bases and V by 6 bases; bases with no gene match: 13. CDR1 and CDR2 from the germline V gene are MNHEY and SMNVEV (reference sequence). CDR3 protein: CASRPLRDSLAGELFF. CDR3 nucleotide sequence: TGTGCCAGCAGGCCTCTCCGGGACAGTCTAGCCGGGGAGCTGTTTTTT.

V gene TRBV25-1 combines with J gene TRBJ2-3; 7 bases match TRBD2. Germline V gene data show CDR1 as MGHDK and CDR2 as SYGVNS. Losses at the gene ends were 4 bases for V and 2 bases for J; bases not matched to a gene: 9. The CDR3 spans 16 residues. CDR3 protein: CASSGRAGPLTDTQYF. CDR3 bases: TGTGCCAGCAGTGGGCGAGCGGGACCTCTCACAGATACGCAGTATTTT.

CDR3 amino acids: CASSGTRLAGWNEQFF. The CDR3 DNA sequence: TGTGCCAGCAGTGGTACGAGACTAGCGGGATGGAATGAGCAGTTCTTC. J is TRBJ2-1 and V is TRBV6-1; 11 bases agree with TRBD2. The CDR3 length is 16 residues. With 4 bases clipped from V and 7 bases from J, the junction kept 9 bases outside the gene matches. The germline gives CDR1 MNHNS, CDR2 SASEGT.

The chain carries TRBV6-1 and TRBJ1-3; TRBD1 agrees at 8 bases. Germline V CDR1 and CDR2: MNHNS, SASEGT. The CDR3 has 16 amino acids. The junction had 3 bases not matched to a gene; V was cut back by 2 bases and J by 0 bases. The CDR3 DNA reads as TGTGCCAGCAGTGAACCGACAGGGGTCTCTGGAAACACCATATATTTT. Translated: CASSEPTGVSGNTIYF.